This TCR beta chain was retrieved from a study of OX40 agonist ivuxolimab in advanced cancers. Background on the whole study: Ivuxolimab was a fully human IgG2 agonistic monoclonal antibody targeting the costimulatory receptor OX40 (CD134). Partial responses occurred in three dose-escalation patients, of whom one had hepatocellular carcinoma and two had cutaneous melanoma. Intravenous ivuxolimab was administered to patients every 2 weeks at six dose levels: 0.01, 0.1, 0.3, 1.5, 3 and 10 mg/kg. Among the roughly 50 dose-escalation patients, approximately 20 had hepatocellular carcinoma, roughly 15 melanoma, 9 renal cell carcinoma and 9 head and neck cancer. Prior anti-PD-1, anti-PD-L1 or anti-CTLA-4 therapy was permitted, and approximately 40% of dose-escalation patients had received checkpoint inhibitors. The paper covers the monotherapy dose-escalation part of the phase I ivuxolimab trial, which included N ≈ 50 patients. Peripheral TCRbeta sequencing was intended to test whether TCR sequence diversity was altered and clonal T-cell expansion was caused by ivuxolimab. The dose-escalation cohort was about 83% male with a mean age of about 58 years, ranging from roughly 20 to 80. Beyond this particular receptor, the publication reports: Low levels of normalized T-cell clonal expansion were also shown by some nonresponding patients. In partial responders in the 0.1-3.0 mg/kg groups, normalized peripheral clonal expansion was found to be among the lowest, especially among CD8+ T cells. Antigen specificity was not determined for the clonally expanded peripheral T cells. Clonal expansion of both CD4+ and CD8+ blood T cells was observed from baseline to week 6 at doses 0.1 to 3.0 mg/kg. After ivuxolimab, more expanded clones were found on average in CD8+ T cells than in CD4+ T cells.

The trial excluded patients who had a history of autoimmune disease or were on systemic immunosuppression. In every dose cohort, peripheral blood was drawn for TCR sequencing at baseline, cycle 4 day 1, and cycle 7 day 1. Samples came from an open-label, multicenter, first-in-human phase I dose-escalation trial of ivuxolimab. The trial enrolled adults with locally advanced or metastatic head and neck squamous cell, hepatocellular, melanoma or renal cell carcinoma. CD4+ and CD8+ T cells were sorted separately from peripheral blood before TCR sequencing. To sequence the TCRbeta CDR3 region, genomic DNA was isolated from the sorted cells. The immunoSEQ Assay was used for sequencing of TCRbeta CDR3 regions. As stored in TCRdb, this immuneACCESS dataset retains in-frame rearrangements with V and J assigned. A fraction of the clones does not appear; measured against another copy, unresolved V genes explain less than half of the discrepancy, and the remainder lacks a known reason. In all, the sample holds some 49,000 clones, and 85% of those were seen once. The leading ten clones occupy over 20% of the sample.

For this clone: Its recognized antigen is unknown. No much larger clonotype is one base removed from it; base qualities were not supplied.

The germline V gene (reference sequence) supplies CDR1 SGHNT and CDR2 YYREEE. From the cysteine up to the phenylalanine, the CDR3 has a length of 11 residues. The DNA shown is the 33-base CDR3, in frame from base 1. V gives up 3 bases and J gives up 8 bases, and the segment between their germline ends measures 8 bases. The TCR sequence derives from an adult with an advanced solid tumor such as melanoma, head and neck, liver or kidney cancer. Here the sequenced sample was CD4+ or CD8+ T cells sorted from blood, taken in a trial of the OX40 agonist ivuxolimab. The chain uses TRBV5-4 and TRBJ1-1; the D gene cannot be named for sure. The nucleotides are TGTGCCAGCAGCTCCATGACCGAAGCTTTCTTT. This gives the protein CASSSMTEAFF. Reference TRBV5-4 and TRBJ1-1 proteins supply the regions before and after the CDR3; the full variable domain is: ETGVTQSPTHLIKTRGQQVTLRCSSQSGHNTVSWYQQALGQGPQFIFQYYREEENGRGNFPPRFSGLQFPNYSSELNVNALELDDSALYLCASSSMTEAFFGQGTRLTVV.